The 17 T cell receptor beta chains reported below all come from one sample, sequenced in a study of cytomegalovirus exposure and HLA in healthy donors. The PCR had 60 Vbeta and 13 Jbeta primers. The repertoire was sequenced with immunoSEQ multiplex PCR; TCRdb's copy has only in-frame clones and lacks some. The sample includes some 180,000 clones, approximately 84% of them seen just once. The source material was PBMCs. These receptors all come from a man aged 25-45 years in good health and CMV-seropositive.

The J gene is TRBJ1-2, the V gene TRBV4-3, with TRBD1 matching over 9 bases. The CDR3 runs 18 residues. Germline V gene lookup returns CDR1 LGHNA and CDR2 YSLEER. V shed 3 bases, J shed 5 bases, and the junction held 16 bases outside the gene matches. DNA for the CDR3: TGCGCCAGCAGCCACCGATCTCGGACAGGGGACCTGACATATGGCTACACCTTC. Amino acids: CASSHRSRTGDLTYGYTF.

The V gene is TRBV7-2, the J gene TRBJ2-5; possible D gene TRBD2, 5 bases. Trimming left V 3 bases short and J 3 bases short, with 14 bases between. The CDR3 totals 15 residues. The germline gives CDR1 SGHTA, CDR2 FQGNSA. The CDR3 region has the DNA TGTGCCAGCAGCTTTGCCGGGGTCAGAGAAGAGACCCAGTACTTC. Translation: CASSFAGVREETQYF.

The DNA of the CDR3 is TGTGCCAGCAGCTTAGAGACTAGCGCCTACGAGCAGTACTTC. Protein: CASSLETSAYEQYF. The J gene is TRBJ2-7, the V gene TRBV11-2, with 8 bases that match TRBD2. CDR3 length: 14 residues. Trimming took 0 bases from V and 2 from J; bases not matched to a gene: 0. Germline CDR1 is SGHAT and CDR2 is FQNNGV.

The chain is built from TRBV10-1 and TRBJ2-7; the D is unclear. The germline gives CDR1 WNHNN, CDR2 SYGVQD (reference sequence). Trimming left V 5 bases short and J 3 bases short, with 11 bases between. This CDR3 contains 13 residues. CDR3 bases: TGCGCCAGCAGTTCAATTCCCAACTACGAGCAGTACGTC. It translates to CASSSIPNYEQYV.

The rearrangement joins TRBV5-6 to TRBJ2-2, with a tentative D call TRBD2 (5 bases). Germline V gene sequence: CDR1 SGHDT, CDR2 YYEEEE. The CDR3 covers 15 residues. The V end was cut by 4 bases, the J end by 4 bases, with 14 bases between. In DNA form, the CDR3 reads TGTGCCAGCAGCCCGAGGGTCCACGGCACCGGGGAGCTGTTTTTT. It codes for CASSPRVHGTGELFF.

The chain links TRBV11-3 to TRBJ2-7; D is perhaps TRBD1 (5 bases). This CDR3 spans 15 amino acids. Germline CDR1 reads SGHNT; CDR2 reads YENEEA. The V gene lost 1 base and the J gene lost 2 bases, with 12 bases spanning the gap. The CDR3 DNA reads as TGTGCCAGCAGCTTAGGGGGCGGAACTACCTACGAGCAGTACTTC. As protein: CASSLGGGTTYEQYF.

CDR3: CASSQRGSYEQYV. CDR3 sequence (DNA): TGTGCCAGCTCACAGCGAGGCTCCTACGAGCAGTACGTC. V and J are TRBV18 and TRBJ2-7; no firm D call. This CDR3 region has 13 residues. Trimming removed 4 bases at V and 0 bases at J, with 7 bases between. CDR1 is KGHSH and CDR2 is LQKENI in the germline V gene.

The chain uses TRBV5-6 and TRBJ2-1; 11 bases are a match to TRBD2. This CDR3 is built from 16 residues. The V gene's germline CDR1 is SGHDT and CDR2 YYEEEE. J was trimmed by 9 bases and V by 0 bases; bases with no gene match: 8. The CDR3 sequence: CASSLEPALAGAEQFF. For the CDR3, the DNA is TGTGCCAGCAGCTTGGAGCCCGCACTAGCGGGAGCTGAGCAGTTCTTC. Full variable domain (remainder filled in from reference TRBV5-6 and TRBJ2-1): DAGVTQSPTHLIKTRGQQVTLRCSPKSGHDTVSWYQQALGQGPQFIFQYYEEEERQRGNFPDRFSGHQFPNYSSELNVNALLLGDSALYLCASSLEPALAGAEQFFGPGTRLTVL.

This chain connects TRBV13 to TRBJ2-3; D might be TRBD1 (6 bases). This CDR3 spans 15 amino acids. Between the trimmed V and J ends, which lost 5 bases and 0 bases, there was a span of 12 bases. The germline V gene has CDR1 PRHDT and CDR2 FYEKMQ (reference sequence). The CDR3: CASSPQGSSTDTQYF. Written as DNA, the CDR3 is TGTGCCAGCAGCCCTCAGGGGTCTAGCACAGATACGCAGTATTTT. Full variable domain (rest looked up from reference TRBV13 and TRBJ2-3): AAGVIQSPRHLIKEKRETATLKCYPIPRHDTVYWYQQGPGQDPQFLISFYEKMQSDKGSIPDRFSAQQFSDYHSELNMSSLELGDSALYFCASSPQGSSTDTQYFGPGTRLTVL.

The rearrangement links TRBV11-1 to TRBJ2-1; D is undetermined. V was shortened by 5 bases and J by 9 bases, with 14 bases between the two germline ends. The CDR3 contains 13 residues. Germline-derived CDR1 and CDR2 are SGHAT and FQDESV (reference sequence). For the CDR3, the DNA is TGTGCCAGCAGCCCCCCCGAGCGTTTTGAGCAGTTCTTC. This translates into CASSPPERFEQFF.

In regard to this clone: A junction end diverges from the germline sequence, so it may reflect a read error. The CDR3 DNA sequence: TGTTCCAGCAGCTCAAATAGGAGGAGGGACAGCCCCTACGAGCAGTACTTC. Residues: CSSSSNRRRDSPYEQYF. The chain combines TRBV7-9 with TRBJ2-7; a weak D match, TRBD1 (7 bases). Germline values: CDR1 SEHNR, CDR2 FQNEAQ (reference sequence). This CDR3 is built from 17 residues.

The chain joins TRBV11-2 to TRBJ2-1; D unresolved. The length of the CDR3 is 12 residues. Trimming took off 5 bases at V and 8 bases at J, with 10 bases between the two ends. Germline values: CDR1 SGHAT, CDR2 FQNNGV. The CDR3 coding sequence is TGTGCCAGCAGCCGAGTACGGGATGAGCAGTTCTTC. Translating gives CASSRVRDEQFF.

The V and J genes are TRBV9 and TRBJ2-1, with TRBD2 matching over 9 bases. The CDR3 has 16 residues. V dropped 4 bases and J dropped 5; count of bases not matched to a gene: 10. Germline lookup yields CDR1 SGDLS and CDR2 YYNGEE. The CDR3 reads CASSPSGGRADNEQFF. The DNA for the CDR3 is TGTGCCAGCAGCCCGAGCGGCGGGAGGGCCGACAATGAGCAGTTCTTC.

The genes are TRBV7-2 and TRBJ2-1; TRBD2 agrees at 12 bases. Germline V CDR1 and CDR2: SGHTA, FQGNSA. The CDR3 is 16 residues long. Trimming cost V 2 bases and J 5 bases; bases outside gene matches: 4. CDR3 sequence reads: CASSLSLAGGNNEQFF. The DNA of the CDR3 is TGTGCCAGCAGCTTATCCCTAGCGGGAGGGAACAATGAGCAGTTCTTC.

The chain employs TRBV10-1 and TRBJ2-7, with TRBD2 identical over 8 bases. The CDR3 loop spans 12 amino acids. Per germline, CDR1 WNHNN and CDR2 SYGVQD (reference sequence). Losses at the gene ends were 8 bases for V and 10 bases for J; bases not matched to a gene: 10. CDR3 sequence reads: CASLFISGSQYV. In nucleotides, the CDR3 is TGCGCCAGCCTTTTTATAAGCGGGAGTCAGTACGTC.

V is TRBV7-8 and J is TRBJ1-2, with a tentative D call TRBD1 (5 bases). The CDR3 totals 15 residues. Trimming stripped 3 bases from V and 4 bases from J, with 15 bases between. The germline gives CDR1 SGHVS, CDR2 FQNEAQ. CDR3 region: CASSFFERQSYGYTF. The CDR3 DNA is TGTGCCAGCAGCTTTTTTGAGCGACAGAGCTATGGCTACACCTTC.

This clone was detected only a few times. This sequence joins TRBV4-3 and TRBJ1-1, with 8 bases identical to TRBD1. This CDR3 contains 11 residues. V was clipped by 9 bases and J by 8 bases; unmatched bases: 5. Germline V gene data show CDR1 as LGHNA and CDR2 as YSLEER. CDR3 sequence: CASQGTGEAFF. The CDR3 nucleotides read TGCGCCAGTCAAGGGACAGGAGAAGCTTTCTTT.